A selection of T cell receptor beta chains follows, all from one sample in a study of radiotherapy plus CTLA-4 blockade in lung cancer. The table came from immunoSEQ multiplex PCR; TCRdb's copy has only in-frame clones and leaves some out. The table includes about 77,000 clones, over 65% detected once. This sample comprised peripheral blood, obtained from a patient treated with radiotherapy plus ipilimumab. The origin of the receptors is a human donor with non-small cell lung cancer whose response to radiotherapy plus ipilimumab could not be evaluated. CDR3s include the opening cysteine and the closing phenylalanine or tryptophan. The D gene is left open where the match is weak. Expanded clones get a size class; other rows say once, few or many, or leave the size out.

cdr3_aa | cdr3_nt | j_call | clone_size | d_call | v_call
CATSRDQWEAYEQYF | TGTGCCACCAGCAGGGACCAGTGGGAGGCTTACGAGCAGTACTTC | TRBJ2-7 | NA | NA | TRBV15
CAISEGVFVTDTQYF | TGTGCCATCAGTGAGGGAGTGTTTGTCACAGATACGCAGTATTTT | TRBJ2-3 | NA | NA | TRBV10-3
CASSLGQGGETQYF | TGTGCCAGCAGTTTAGGACAGGGGGGAGAGACCCAGTACTTC | TRBJ2-5 | NA | TRBD1 | TRBV27
CASSRGSTGNTIYF | TGTGCCAGCAGTCGAGGGAGCACTGGAAACACCATATATTTT | TRBJ1-3 | NA | NA | TRBV6-5
CASSPSGSINEQYF | TGTGCCAGCAGCCCTAGCGGGAGTATCAACGAGCAGTACTTC | TRBJ2-7 | NA | TRBD2 | TRBV6-1
CASSARDYSIGEQYF | TGTGCCAGCAGTGCCCGGGACTATAGTATCGGTGAGCAGTACTTC | TRBJ2-7 | NA | TRBD2 | TRBV27
CASSLVLGARDEQFF | TGCGCCAGCAGCTTGGTATTGGGGGCGCGGGATGAGCAGTTCTTC | TRBJ2-1 | NA | NA | TRBV5-1
CASSVVPTSGGYNEQFF | TGTGCCAGCAGCGTAGTCCCCACTAGCGGGGGCTACAATGAGCAGTTCTTC | TRBJ2-1 | NA | TRBD2 | TRBV9
CASSSGTGVGMTQYF | TGTGCCAGCAGCTCCGGGACAGGGGTTGGGATGACCCAGTACTTC | TRBJ2-5 | few | TRBD1 | TRBV2
CATGLADTDTQYF | TGTGCCACCGGACTAGCGGACACAGATACGCAGTATTTT | TRBJ2-3 | NA | TRBD2 | TRBV28
CASSFQRRQGRPEAFF | TGTGCCAGTAGTTTTCAACGCCGACAGGGTAGACCTGAAGCTTTCTTT | TRBJ1-1 | few | TRBD1 | TRBV19
CASSEGQGRRNEQFF | TGTGCCAGCAGTGAGGGGCAGGGTAGAAGGAATGAGCAGTTCTTC | TRBJ2-1 | NA | NA | TRBV25-1
CASSLRLLASTDTQYF | TGTGCCAGCAGCTTAAGGTTATTAGCGTCCACAGATACGCAGTATTTT | TRBJ2-3 | NA | NA | TRBV7-2
CASSWRTGLNTEAFF | TGTGCCAGCAGCTGGAGGACAGGGCTGAACACTGAAGCTTTCTTT | TRBJ1-1 | once | TRBD1 | TRBV5-8